This TCR beta chain was documented in a study of cytomegalovirus exposure and HLA in healthy donors. Study in general: The 95 to 150 validation repertoires and the approximately 690 first-cohort repertoires shared a platform, a later analysis reported.

The data were produced by immunoSEQ multiplex PCR, yet TCRdb's version contains in-frame clones alone and is incomplete. Seen here are roughly 250,000 clones, roughly 86% observed once, and the top ten hold less than 1.5%. The CDR3 is 11 residues long. The V end lost 8 bases, the J end lost 5 bases, and 8 bases lay between the germline ends. Germline V gene sequence: CDR1 SNHLY, CDR2 FYNNEI. The sequence was obtained from a woman in her twenties or thirties in good health and CMV-seropositive. The chain combines TRBV2 with TRBJ2-3; D gene ambiguous. Sequencing was done on a sample of PBMCs. As DNA, the CDR3 is TGTGCCAGCTCTATAGTAGATACGCAGTATTTT. Protein: CASSIVDTQYF.